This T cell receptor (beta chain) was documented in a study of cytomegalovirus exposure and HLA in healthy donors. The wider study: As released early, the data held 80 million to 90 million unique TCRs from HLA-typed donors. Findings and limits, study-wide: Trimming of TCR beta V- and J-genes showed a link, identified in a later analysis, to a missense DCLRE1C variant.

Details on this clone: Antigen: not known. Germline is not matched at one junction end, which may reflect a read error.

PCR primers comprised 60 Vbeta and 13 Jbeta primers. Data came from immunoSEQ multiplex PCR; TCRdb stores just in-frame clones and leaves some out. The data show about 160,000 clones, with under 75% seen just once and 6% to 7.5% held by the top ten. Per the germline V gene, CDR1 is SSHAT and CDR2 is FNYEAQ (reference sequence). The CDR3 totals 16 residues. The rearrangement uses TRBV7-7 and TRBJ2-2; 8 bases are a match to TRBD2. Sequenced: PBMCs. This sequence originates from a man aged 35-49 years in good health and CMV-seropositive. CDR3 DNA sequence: TGTGCTAGCAGCTTGCGAGCGGGGGACAACACCGGGGAGCTGTTTTTT. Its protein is CASSLRAGDNTGELFF.